This T cell receptor (beta chain) came from a study of blood T cell repertoires in COVID-19. Overall study: Acute-phase and convalescent COVID-19 samples originated in the United States, Italy and Spain.

The V gene lost 5 bases and the J gene lost 0 bases, with 8 bases spanning the gap. The CDR3 is 13 amino acids. Germline V gives CDR1 SGDLS, CDR2 YYNGEE. Per the study methods: Cell counts per sample came from amplifying reference gene primers. Profiling relied on immunoSEQ multiplex PCR, and the TCRdb table lists in-frame clones only, not all of them. V and J calls and clone size are those listed in that table; D and trimming were worked out from the DNA. The table shows 140,000 to 150,000 clones, with 88% occurring only once. The rearrangement links TRBV9 to TRBJ1-2; D is undetermined. The source material was peripheral blood. This TCR came from a human donor in a cohort sampled during active COVID-19. Here the CDR3 reads CASRSYANYGYTF. Written as DNA, the CDR3 is TGTGCCAGCAGAAGCTATGCTAACTATGGCTACACCTTC.